One T cell receptor beta chain is described in this entry. Its target is not known. Germline CDR1 is LGHDT and CDR2 is YNNKEL (reference sequence). Trimming left V 1 base short and J 8 bases short, with 14 bases between. CDR3 length equals 15 residues. The source of the sample is a study of persistence of HIV-infected CD4 T cells. Cells were stimulated with CMV-infected fibroblast lysates at 10 ug/mL. CD40L-negative CD69-negative CD45RO-high memory CD4+ T cells were sorted as populations depleted of antigen-responding cells. Undetectable plasma HIV-1 RNA below 50 copies/mL lasted at least 4 years. An approximately 18-hour stimulation of CD8-depleted PBMCs used anti-CD28/CD49d costimulation, CD40-blocking antibody and enfuvirtide. Study-level results: TCR oligoclonality correlated with proviral oligoclonality in the same sorted populations.

This was the immunoSEQ version 4 assay in survey mode. Method: immunoSEQ multiplex PCR; TCRdb's copy keeps in-frame clones and lacks some. The table includes about 33,000 clones, 75% to 85% detected once. The sequences come from CD4+ T cells sorted from PBMCs after approximately 19-hour stimulation, collected from a patient who received antiretroviral therapy. The chain carries TRBV3-1 (or the pseudogene TRBV3-2) and TRBJ1-4; D might be TRBD1 (6 bases). The receptor comes from an adult man with HIV who was CMV-seropositive. The CDR3 spells CASSQGIGGGEKLFF. DNA for the CDR3: TGTGCCAGCAGCCAAGGAATAGGGGGAGGGGAAAAACTGTTTTTT.